This T cell receptor beta chain was recorded in a study of T-cell reconstitution after alpha-beta-depleted transplantation in children (dated by TCRdb to about 2016). Background for the entire study: Using TCR repertoire profiling, the study quantitatively followed how T-cell immune reconstitution unfolded in children after TCRalphabeta/CD19-depleted allogeneic hematopoietic cell transplantation.

This clonotype was observed a handful of times. Its recognized antigen is unknown. Base qualities are not recorded, but no much larger clone differs from it by a single base. The library was obtained by PCR. Sequencing relied on an Illumina HiSeq 2500. To normalize quantification of the TCRbeta repertoire, the TCR libraries were built with molecular barcoding that relied on unique molecular identifiers. Using fastp trimming at Q25 and MiXCR clonotype assembly, TCRdb reanalyzed the public sequencing data and kept in-frame beta chains. One record per CDR3 amino acid sequence lists the most common genes and DNA. The sample table records 200,000 to 250,000 distinct CDR3 sequences; around 9.5% of these occur just once. The ten largest clones take up around 6% of the sample. This sample comprised PBMCs from the stem cell graft donor, obtained from the stem cell graft. The sequence came from a human donor who donated a stem cell graft to a child with acute lymphoblastic leukemia.

The DNA sequence is given as TGTGCCAGCAAGCGGGGGGGTAGCACAGATACGCAGTATTTT. This encodes CASKRGGSTDTQYF. The chain uses TRBV27 and TRBJ2-3; 10 junctional bases match TRBD2. Trimmed from V: 7 bases; trimmed from J: 0 bases; junction bases lacking a gene match: 1. The cysteine opens and the phenylalanine closes a CDR3 of 14 amino acids. The only DNA kept is the CDR3, 42 bases in frame from the first base. The CDR1 and CDR2 encoded by the germline V gene (reference sequence) are MNHEY and SMNVEV.